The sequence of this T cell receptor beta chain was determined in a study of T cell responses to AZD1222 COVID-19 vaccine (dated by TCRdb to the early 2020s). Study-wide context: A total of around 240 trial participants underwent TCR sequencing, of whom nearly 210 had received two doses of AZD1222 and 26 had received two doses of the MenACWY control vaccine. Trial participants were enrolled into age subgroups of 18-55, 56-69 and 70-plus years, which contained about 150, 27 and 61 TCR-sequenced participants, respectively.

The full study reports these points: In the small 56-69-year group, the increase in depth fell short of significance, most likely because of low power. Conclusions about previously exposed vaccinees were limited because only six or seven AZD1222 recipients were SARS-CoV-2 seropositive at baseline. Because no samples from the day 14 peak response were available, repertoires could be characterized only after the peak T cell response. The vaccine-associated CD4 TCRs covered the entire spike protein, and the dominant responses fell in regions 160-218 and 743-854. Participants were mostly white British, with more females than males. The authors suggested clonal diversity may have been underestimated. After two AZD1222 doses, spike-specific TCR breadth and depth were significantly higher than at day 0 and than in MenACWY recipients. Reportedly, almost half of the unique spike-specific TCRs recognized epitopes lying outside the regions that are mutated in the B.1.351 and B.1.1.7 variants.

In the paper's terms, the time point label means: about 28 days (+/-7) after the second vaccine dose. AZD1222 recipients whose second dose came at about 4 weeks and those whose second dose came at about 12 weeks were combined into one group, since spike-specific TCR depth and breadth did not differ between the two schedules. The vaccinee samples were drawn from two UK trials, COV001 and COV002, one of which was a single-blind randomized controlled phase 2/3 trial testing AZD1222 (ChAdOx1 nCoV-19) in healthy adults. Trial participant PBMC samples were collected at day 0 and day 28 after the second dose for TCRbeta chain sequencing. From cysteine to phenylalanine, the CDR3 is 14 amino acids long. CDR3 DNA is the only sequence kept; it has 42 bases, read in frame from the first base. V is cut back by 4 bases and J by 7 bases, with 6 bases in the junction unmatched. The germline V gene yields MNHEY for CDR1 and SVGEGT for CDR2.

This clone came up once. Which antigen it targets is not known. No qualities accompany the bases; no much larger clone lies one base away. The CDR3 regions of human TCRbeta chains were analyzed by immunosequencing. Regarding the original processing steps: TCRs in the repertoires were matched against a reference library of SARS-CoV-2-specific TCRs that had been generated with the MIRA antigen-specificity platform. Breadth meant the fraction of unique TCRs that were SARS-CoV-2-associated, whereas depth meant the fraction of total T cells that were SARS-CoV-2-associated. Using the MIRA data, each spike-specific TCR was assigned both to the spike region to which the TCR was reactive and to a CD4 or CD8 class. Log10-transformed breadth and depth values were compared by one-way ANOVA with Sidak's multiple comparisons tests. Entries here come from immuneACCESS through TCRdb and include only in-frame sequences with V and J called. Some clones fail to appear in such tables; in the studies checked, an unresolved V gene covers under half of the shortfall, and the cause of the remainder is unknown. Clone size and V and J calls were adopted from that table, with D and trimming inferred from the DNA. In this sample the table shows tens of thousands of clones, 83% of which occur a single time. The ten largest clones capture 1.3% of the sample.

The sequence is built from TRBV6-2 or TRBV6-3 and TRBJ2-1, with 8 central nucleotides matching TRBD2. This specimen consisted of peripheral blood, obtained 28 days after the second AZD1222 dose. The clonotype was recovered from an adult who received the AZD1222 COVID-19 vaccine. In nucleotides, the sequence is TGTGCCAGCAGTTTCGGGAGGGCCGGGAATGAGCAGTTCTTC. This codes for CASSFGRAGNEQFF.